The 20 T cell receptor beta chains presented below share a single source sample, sequenced in a study of T cell responses to AZD1222 COVID-19 vaccine. The method was immunoSEQ multiplex PCR; TCRdb's version includes in-frame clones alone and lacks a portion of them. The sample has approximately 100,000 clones; about 89% are singletons. The material sequenced was peripheral blood, taken 28 days after the second dose of the MenACWY control vaccine. These receptors originate from an adult who received the MenACWY meningococcal vaccine as a control.

The V gene is TRBV19, the J gene TRBJ2-7; 11 bases line up with TRBD2. The V segment lost 6 bases and the J segment 3 bases; nucleotides outside the gene matches: 10. The CDR3 has 16 amino acids. The V gene's germline CDR1 is LNHDA and CDR2 SQIVND (reference sequence). CDR3 nucleotides: TGTGCCAGTAGCAACATAAGACTAGCGGGGAGCTACGAGCAGTACTTC. This translates into CASSNIRLAGSYEQYF.

V gene TRBV4-3 combines with J gene TRBJ2-7; a weak D match, TRBD2 (6 bases). The ends were cut back, 4 bases at V and 4 bases at J, with 11 bases in the middle. In germline, CDR1 is LGHNA, CDR2 YSLEER. The CDR3 extends over 13 amino acids. The CDR3 loop reads CASSRGAGYEQYF. CDR3 DNA: TGCGCCAGCAGCCGCGGGGCAGGGTACGAGCAGTACTTC.

The gene calls are TRBV3-1 (or the pseudogene TRBV3-2) and TRBJ2-1, with TRBD2 as a possible D gene (5 bases). Germline V gene sequence: CDR1 LGHDT, CDR2 YNNKEL (reference sequence). The V end was cut by 5 bases, the J end by 6 bases, with 17 bases between. CDR3 size: 15 residues. Here the CDR3 DNA reads TGTGCCAGCAGCTGGCTAGCAGGCGCGGGCAATGAGCAGTTCTTC. It is translated as CASSWLAGAGNEQFF.

The rearrangement links TRBV5-1 to TRBJ1-2, with 7 bases that match TRBD1. Germline CDR1 SGHRS, CDR2 YFSETQ. Losses at the gene ends were 5 bases for V and 6 bases for J; bases not matched to a gene: 7. This CDR3 has 13 residues. The chain's CDR3 is CASRRDSGNGYTF. In DNA form, the CDR3 reads TGCGCCAGCAGAAGGGACAGTGGCAATGGCTACACCTTC.

The J gene is TRBJ2-2, the V gene TRBV9; TRBD1 is a possible D gene (6 bases). Germline V gives CDR1 SGDLS, CDR2 YYNGEE. V lost 0 bases and J 2 bases, leaving 14 bases between the germline ends. The CDR3 length is 17 residues. The CDR3 nucleotides read TGTGCCAGCAGCGTAGTCCCCGGGACACCTAACACCGGGGAGCTGTTTTTT. The encoded protein is CASSVVPGTPNTGELFF. The full variable domain, rest sourced from reference TRBV9 and TRBJ2-2, is DSGVTQTPKHLITATGQRVTLRCSPRSGDLSVYWYQQSLDQGLQFLIQYYNGEERAKGNILERFSAQQFPDLHSELNLSSLELGDSALYFCASSVVPGTPNTGELFFGEGSRLTVL.

The chain uses TRBV9 and TRBJ1-2; 8 nucleotides line up with TRBD1. The V gene end was trimmed by 4 bases and the J gene end by 2 bases; junction bases not matched to a gene: 16. The CDR3 is 18 amino acids. Germline CDR1 reads SGDLS; CDR2 reads YYNGEE. The CDR3 DNA is TGTGCCAGCAGCCCAGAGGCAGGGGGCCGCGCGCGGAACTATGGCTACACCTTC. It specifies CASSPEAGGRARNYGYTF. The variable domain in full, completed from reference TRBV9 and TRBJ1-2, reads DSGVTQTPKHLITATGQRVTLRCSPRSGDLSVYWYQQSLDQGLQFLIQYYNGEERAKGNILERFSAQQFPDLHSELNLSSLELGDSALYFCASSPEAGGRARNYGYTFGSGTRLTVV.

This clone was recorded a few times. The rearrangement links TRBV7-9 to TRBJ2-2; TRBD2 is a possible D gene (6 bases). V was clipped by 5 bases and J by 6 bases, with 19 bases between them. This CDR3 region has 16 residues. CDR1 is SEHNR and CDR2 is FQNEAQ in the germline V gene (reference sequence). This CDR3 reads CASSTTGTGVSGELFF. DNA for the CDR3: TGTGCCAGCAGCACTACCGGGACGGGGGTCTCCGGGGAGCTGTTTTTT.

This chain uses TRBV5-6 with TRBJ1-1; the D gene is possibly TRBD1 (6 bases). This CDR3 is 17 amino acids long. Germline loops: CDR1 SGHDT, CDR2 YYEEEE. V lost 1 base to trimming and J lost 1 base, with 17 bases between them. CDR3 region: CASSLNTGSRRNTEAFF. The CDR3 region has the DNA TGTGCCAGCAGCTTGAATACAGGGAGTCGGCGGAACACTGAAGCTTTCTTT.

This clone has a single count. The J gene is TRBJ1-5, the V gene TRBV5-1, with TRBD1 identical over 9 bases. Germline loops: CDR1 SGHRS, CDR2 YFSETQ. Germline trimming cut 1 base from V and 7 bases from J; bases unmatched to any gene: 6. The CDR3 loop spans 15 amino acids. The CDR3: CASSLSGQGFQPQHF. The CDR3 DNA follows: TGCGCCAGCAGCTTGAGCGGACAGGGGTTCCAGCCCCAGCATTTT.

This chain uses TRBV5-1 with TRBJ1-2; a weak D match, TRBD1 (5 bases). CDR3 size: 15 residues. Trimming removed 4 bases from V and 0 bases from J, with 13 bases in between. Germline V gene data show CDR1 as SGHRS and CDR2 as YFSETQ. The CDR3 DNA reads TGCGCCAGCAGCACCAGGGTAGGTGCTAACTATGGCTACACCTTC. This encodes CASSTRVGANYGYTF.

This clone has more than one count but fewer than ten. The V and J genes are TRBV28 and TRBJ2-3; 8 positions agree with TRBD2. V dropped 5 bases and J dropped 6; count of bases not matched to a gene: 16. This CDR3 has 17 residues. Germline loops: CDR1 MDHEN, CDR2 SYDVKM. CDR3 in amino acids: CASSRGGGTFRVDTQYF. The CDR3 bases are TGTGCCAGCAGTCGCGGCGGGGGGACCTTTAGGGTCGATACGCAGTATTTT. Based on the CDR3 plus reference TRBV28 and TRBJ2-3, the full variable domain is DVKVTQSSRYLVKRTGEKVFLECVQDMDHENMFWYRQDPGLGLRLIYFSYDVKMKEKGDIPEGYSVSREKKERFSLILESASTNQTSMYLCASSRGGGTFRVDTQYFGPGTRLTVL.

The chain combines TRBV18 with TRBJ1-2, with D possibly being TRBD1 (6 bases). The germline V gene has CDR1 KGHSH and CDR2 LQKENI. With 3 bases removed from V and 0 bases from J, the gap between germline ends came to 14 bases. The CDR3 spans 16 residues. CDR3 bases: TGTGCCAGCTCACCTGGAGACAGGCCTACTAACTATGGCTACACCTTC. It specifies CASSPGDRPTNYGYTF.

The chain links TRBV7-9 to TRBJ2-3, with 7 bases that match TRBD1. The J segment lost 0 bases and the V segment lost 1 base, leaving 1 base of the junction unmatched. The germline V gene encodes CDR1 SEHNR and CDR2 FQNEAQ (reference sequence). CDR3 length: 15 residues. CDR3 in amino acids: CASSLGTGSTDTQYF. The CDR3 DNA follows: TGTGCCAGCAGCTTAGGGACAGGTAGCACAGATACGCAGTATTTT.

The J gene is TRBJ1-1, the V gene TRBV5-4, with D unresolved. V lost 2 bases to trimming and J lost 4 bases, with 12 bases between them. This CDR3 is 14 amino acids long. Germline V gives CDR1 SGHNT, CDR2 YYREEE (reference sequence). This CDR3 reads CASSFRREGTEAFF. The CDR3 coding sequence is TGTGCCAGCAGCTTCCGTCGGGAAGGCACTGAAGCTTTCTTT.

This clone was counted between two and nine times. The V gene is TRBV19, the J gene TRBJ2-7; D ambiguous. Trimming stripped 4 bases from V and 0 bases from J, with 4 bases between. Germline lookup yields CDR1 LNHDA and CDR2 SQIVND (reference sequence). This CDR3 spans 12 amino acids. The CDR3 coding sequence is TGTGCCAGTAGTACCAGCTCCTACGAGCAGTACTTC. The encoded protein is CASSTSSYEQYF.

In this sample, this clone turned up a few times. V is TRBV7-8 and J is TRBJ1-2; D remains unclear. The V end lost 1 base, the J end lost 8 bases, and 20 bases lay between the germline ends. CDR1 and CDR2 (germline): SGHVS, FQNEAQ. This CDR3 comprises 16 residues. The CDR3 protein is CASSLVSYGEGGGYTF. CDR3 nucleotides: TGTGCCAGCAGCTTAGTGTCATATGGGGAGGGAGGGGGCTACACCTTC.

The chain joins TRBV24-1 to TRBJ2-5; D tentatively reads TRBD1 or TRBD2 (6 bases each). Germline CDR1 is KGHDR and CDR2 is SFDVKD. Trimming took 3 bases from V and 4 from J, leaving 14 bases between them. This CDR3 is 15 amino acids long. The CDR3: CATSDPGAGRETQYF. CDR3 nucleotides: TGTGCCACCAGTGATCCGGGGGCAGGGCGAGAGACCCAGTACTTC.

The J gene is TRBJ2-5, the V gene TRBV3-1 (or the pseudogene TRBV3-2); 11 nucleotides agree with TRBD1. The CDR3 spans 14 residues. Losses at the gene ends were 6 bases for V and 8 bases for J; bases not matched to a gene: 8. Germline CDR1 is LGHDT and CDR2 is YNNKEL (reference sequence). This CDR3 reads CASRGQGEGKTQYF. For the CDR3, the DNA is TGTGCCAGCAGGGGACAGGGGGAGGGAAAAACCCAGTACTTC.

The CDR3 spells CASRETGHFTDTQYF. DNA of the CDR3: TGCGCCAGCAGGGAGACGGGACACTTCACAGATACGCAGTATTTT. The chain has TRBV5-1 and TRBJ2-3; perhaps TRBD1 as D (6 bases). Germline V CDR1 and CDR2: SGHRS, YFSETQ. V shed 5 bases and J shed 2 bases, with 15 bases lying between them. The CDR3 consists of 15 residues.

With respect to this clone: Other DNA variants within this sample encode the same CDR3. This chain connects TRBV5-6 to TRBJ2-7; 8 bases are shared with TRBD1. J lost 1 base, V lost 5 bases, and 5 bases had no gene match. CDR1 SGHDT and CDR2 YYEEEE come from the germline V gene. CDR3 length equals 14 residues. CDR3 protein: CASSWTGPSYEQYF. The DNA for the CDR3 is TGTGCCAGCAGTTGGACAGGGCCTTCCTACGAGCAGTACTTC.